This TCR beta chain was found in a study of T cells in Graves' hyperthyroidism and ophthalmopathy. The CDR3 runs 15 residues. V lost 3 bases and J lost 4, with 15 bases in between. There were TCR beta CDR3 regions amplified from RNA transcripts. The study used the HTBI primer set for a first-round RT-PCR of the TCR CDR3. One entry per CDR3 protein, called by TCRdb with MiXCR from the multiplex PCR reads. Of under 70,000 distinct CDR3 sequences in the sample, about 53% were seen once. This clonotype appeared a single time. The chain links TRBV12-3 or TRBV12-4 to TRBJ1-1, with a possible D match to TRBD1 (5 bases). Sequenced input: blood. The receptor's source is a woman aged 55-70 years with Graves' ophthalmopathy. The CDR3, as DNA: TGTGCCAGCAGTTTCTTTGACCAGGGAATCACTGAAGCTTTCTTT. Its protein product is CASSFFDQGITEAFF.